This TCR beta chain was recovered during a study of T cells in Graves' hyperthyroidism and ophthalmopathy. There were TCR beta CDR3 regions amplified from RNA transcripts. A set of HTBI primers served as the primers for a first-round RT-PCR of the TCR CDR3. TCRdb reprocessed the multiplex PCR reads via MiXCR and lists one record per CDR3 protein. In the table there are around 340,000 distinct CDR3 sequences, approximately 15% of which are singletons. This clonotype has at least ten counts. The source is a woman aged 25 to 39 with Graves' hyperthyroidism. Sequencing input: blood.

The CDR3 spells CSAPGNTEAFF. For the CDR3, the DNA is TGCAGTGCCCCTGGCAACACTGAAGCTTTCTTT. The chain carries TRBV20-1 and TRBJ1-1; unclear D gene. Germline-derived CDR1 and CDR2 are DFQATT and SNEGSKA (reference sequence). Between the trimmed V and J ends, which lost 6 bases and 2 bases, there was a span of 7 bases. CDR3 length: 11 residues.